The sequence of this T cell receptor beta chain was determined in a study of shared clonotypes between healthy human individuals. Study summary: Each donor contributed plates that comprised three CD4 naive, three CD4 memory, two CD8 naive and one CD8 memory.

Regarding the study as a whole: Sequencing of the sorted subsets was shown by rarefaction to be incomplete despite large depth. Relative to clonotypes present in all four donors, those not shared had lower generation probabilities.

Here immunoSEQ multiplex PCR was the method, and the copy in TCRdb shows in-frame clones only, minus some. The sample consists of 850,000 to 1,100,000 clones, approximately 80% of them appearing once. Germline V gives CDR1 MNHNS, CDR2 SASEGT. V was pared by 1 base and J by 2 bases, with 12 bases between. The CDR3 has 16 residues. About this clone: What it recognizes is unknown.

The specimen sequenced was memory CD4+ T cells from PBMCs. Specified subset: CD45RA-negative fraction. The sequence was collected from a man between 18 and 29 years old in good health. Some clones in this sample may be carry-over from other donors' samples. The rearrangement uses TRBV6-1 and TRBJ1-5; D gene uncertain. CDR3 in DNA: TGTGCCAGCAGTGAAGACCCTGGTTTGGGCAATCAGCCCCAGCATTTT. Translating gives CASSEDPGLGNQPQHF.